These T cell receptor beta chains were read from a single sample in a study of neurological immune-mediated disorders. From the 5' RACE reads, TCRdb called clonotypes with MiXCR, one entry per CDR3 protein. The sample yields about 29,000 distinct CDR3 sequences, 9.5% to 15% seen once. Sequenced material: PBMCs. These receptors were collected from a man in his 60s in good health. Each CDR3 is given with its conserved first and last residue. The D gene is left open where the match is weak. Not all rows give a size; the values are once, few, many and, for expanded clones, a class.

NA,TRBJ1-1,13,TRBV19,TRBD1,CASNGQGNTEAFF,TGTGCCAGTAACGGACAGGGGAACACTGAAGCTTTCTTT
many,TRBJ2-1,12,TRBV3-1,NA,CASSQRDTKQFF,TGTGCCAGCAGCCAGAGGGACACCAAGCAGTTCTTC
many,TRBJ2-1,18,TRBV4-3,NA,CASSQEVAAASSYNEQFF,TGCGCCAGCAGCCAAGAGGTTGCGGCGGCGAGCTCCTACAATGAGCAGTTCTTC
few,TRBJ1-4,15,TRBV7-6,NA,CASSLGWDRYEKLFF,TGTGCCAGCAGCTTAGGCTGGGACCGTTATGAAAAACTGTTTTTT
many,TRBJ2-5,16,TRBV3-1,NA,CASSQDGAGRQETQYF,TGTGCCAGCAGCCAAGATGGGGCGGGCCGGCAAGAGACCCAGTACTTC
many,TRBJ2-1,11,TRBV5-5,NA,CASSFMGEQFF,TGTGCCAGCAGCTTTATGGGTGAGCAGTTCTTC
few,TRBJ2-5,13,TRBV29-1,NA,CSVELSRRETQYF,TGCAGCGTTGAGCTATCTAGAAGGGAGACCCAGTACTTC
many,TRBJ1-2,13,TRBV5-1,NA,CASSPAGENGYTF,TGCGCCAGCAGCCCCGCCGGGGAAAACGGCTACACCTTC
many,TRBJ1-1,15,TRBV28,NA,CASSLLAPRNTEAFF,TGTGCCAGCAGTTTGTTGGCCCCCCGGAACACTGAAGCTTTCTTT
many,TRBJ2-7,11,TRBV29-1,NA,CSVEEGYEQYF,TGCAGCGTCGAAGAGGGCTACGAGCAGTACTTC
many,TRBJ2-5,12,TRBV20-1,NA,CSASYDQETQYF,TGCAGTGCTAGCTACGACCAAGAGACCCAGTACTTC
many,TRBJ1-2,13,TRBV7-2,TRBD1,CASSFTTGGGYTF,TGTGCCAGCAGCTTTACGACAGGGGGGGGCTACACCTTC
medium-sized,TRBJ2-2,16,TRBV7-3,TRBD2,CASSPSKVAGTGELFF,TGTGCCAGCAGCCCCTCAAAAGTAGCGGGGACCGGGGAGCTGTTTTTT
few,TRBJ2-5,18,TRBV12-3/TRBV12-4,NA,CASSSRQKTRLLMETQYF,TGTGCCAGCAGTTCCCGACAGAAGACTAGACTTTTAATGGAGACCCAGTACTTC
NA,TRBJ1-5,15,TRBV2,NA,CVSGSGVIPNQPQHF,TGTGTCAGCGGAAGTGGAGTTATTCCCAATCAGCCCCAGCATTTT
many,TRBJ2-2,14,TRBV11-2,NA,CASNNGPNTGELFF,TGTGCCAGCAACAACGGCCCGAACACCGGGGAGCTGTTTTTT
many,TRBJ2-5,12,TRBV20-1,NA,CSVGSGQETQYF,TGCAGTGTTGGTAGCGGACAAGAGACCCAGTACTTC
many,TRBJ2-7,15,TRBV7-8,NA,CASSSFQDTAYEQYF,TGTGCCAGCAGCTCCTTCCAAGACACGGCCTACGAGCAGTACTTC
many,TRBJ1-5,16,TRBV7-8,TRBD1,CANSLVRWDRNQPQHF,TGTGCCAACAGCTTAGTAAGGTGGGACAGAAATCAGCCCCAGCATTTT
many,TRBJ2-1,15,TRBV18,TRBD2,CASSPLAGSYNEQFF,TGTGCCAGCTCACCTCTAGCGGGGAGTTACAATGAGCAGTTCTTC
many,TRBJ2-3,13,TRBV2,NA,CASSESLSDTQYF,TGTGCCAGCAGTGAATCACTATCGGATACGCAGTATTTT
NA,TRBJ2-2,15,TRBV24-1,NA,CATSDRLGLYGELFF,TGTGCCACCAGTGATCGGTTGGGGTTGTACGGGGAGCTGTTTTTT
medium-sized,TRBJ1-6,19,TRBV4-1,NA,CASSQDLFGLARRTSPLHF,TGCGCCAGCAGCCAAGATCTGTTCGGTCTCGCCCGTCGTACTTCACCCCTCCACTTT
few,TRBJ2-2,14,TRBV18,TRBD1,CASSGDRNTGELFF,TGTGCCAGCTCCGGGGACAGGAACACCGGGGAGCTGTTTTTT
many,TRBJ2-5,14,TRBV20-1,NA,CSASILQGTETQYF,TGCAGTGCTTCTATACTACAGGGAACGGAGACCCAGTACTTC
many,TRBJ2-3,14,TRBV7-2,TRBD1,CASSLGQGADTQYF,TGTGCCAGCAGCCTGGGACAGGGAGCAGATACGCAGTATTTT
many,TRBJ1-6,14,TRBV5-1,NA,CASSLGQDNSPLHF,TGCGCCAGCAGCTTAGGACAAGATAATTCACCCCTCCACTTT
NA,TRBJ2-7,14,TRBV6-2/TRBV6-3,TRBD1,CASSSRPGGSEQYF,TGTGCCAGCAGTTCGCGGCCAGGGGGATCCGAGCAGTACTTC
many,TRBJ1-2,12,TRBV29-1,TRBD1,CSAGGTAYGYTF,TGCAGCGCCGGCGGGACAGCCTATGGCTACACCTTC
many,TRBJ1-4,14,TRBV20-1,TRBD1,CSATETGEFEKLFF,TGCAGTGCCACAGAGACAGGGGAGTTTGAAAAACTGTTTTTT
many,TRBJ1-5,15,TRBV20-1,NA,CSAEEGGVRNQPQHF,TGCAGTGCGGAGGAGGGTGGGGTCCGGAATCAGCCCCAGCATTTT
many,TRBJ2-2,15,TRBV3-1,NA,CASSHLLPGTGELFF,TGTGCCAGCAGCCACCTCCTTCCAGGGACCGGGGAGCTGTTTTTT
many,TRBJ1-1,18,TRBV6-5,NA,CASSQWRLRGQMNTEAFF,TGTGCCAGCAGCCAATGGCGGTTGCGGGGGCAGATGAACACTGAAGCTTTCTTT
many,TRBJ1-3,12,TRBV24-1,NA,CATSDRGNTIYF,TGTGCCACCAGTGACCGGGGAAACACCATATATTTT
many,TRBJ1-1,16,TRBV28,TRBD1,CASSLWTGNLNTEAFF,TGTGCCAGCAGTTTGTGGACAGGGAATTTGAACACTGAAGCTTTCTTT
many,TRBJ2-1,14,TRBV20-1,NA,CSARGTGFYNEQFF,TGCAGTGCTAGAGGGACTGGTTTTTACAATGAGCAGTTCTTC
many,TRBJ2-7,17,TRBV4-3,TRBD1,CASSQVSSGTGPYEQYF,TGCGCCAGCAGCCAAGTCTCATCCGGGACAGGGCCTTACGAGCAGTACTTC
many,TRBJ2-5,17,TRBV5-6,NA,CASNQAPEVGVGETQYF,TGTGCCAGCAACCAGGCCCCCGAAGTGGGGGTGGGGGAGACCCAGTACTTC
many,TRBJ1-2,14,TRBV7-2,TRBD1,CASSLDRGVYGYTF,TGTGCCAGCAGCTTGGACAGGGGGGTCTATGGCTACACCTTC
few,TRBJ2-1,15,TRBV7-2,TRBD2,CASSLLAGGRREQFF,TGTGCCAGCAGCCTACTAGCGGGAGGTCGGCGTGAGCAGTTCTTC
few,TRBJ2-5,12,TRBV20-1,TRBD2,CSAIAGGETQYF,TGCAGTGCCATAGCGGGGGGAGAGACCCAGTACTTC
many,TRBJ2-2,14,TRBV10-1,NA,CASRLSENTGELFF,TGCGCCAGCAGGCTCAGCGAGAACACCGGGGAGCTGTTTTTT
many,TRBJ1-6,14,TRBV11-2,NA,CASSRGSGNSPLHF,TGTGCCAGCAGCCGAGGATCAGGAAATTCACCCCTCCACTTT
many,TRBJ2-5,15,TRBV7-2,NA,CASSHRAGIQETQYF,TGTGCCAGCAGCCACCGCGCTGGGATCCAAGAGACCCAGTACTTC
many,TRBJ2-7,17,TRBV5-1,TRBD1,CASSLARSGQDYYEQYF,TGCGCCAGCAGCTTGGCACGCTCGGGACAGGATTACTACGAGCAGTACTTC
many,TRBJ2-7,12,TRBV7-2,NA,CASSPDRYEQYF,TGTGCCAGCAGCCCCGACCGCTACGAGCAGTACTTC
NA,TRBJ2-7,14,TRBV27,TRBD1,CARSSGTGPAEQYF,TGTGCCAGAAGTTCCGGGACAGGTCCAGCTGAGCAGTACTTC
many,TRBJ2-1,15,TRBV5-6,TRBD2,CASGGGGSSYNEQFF,TGTGCCAGTGGGGGGGGTGGGAGCTCCTACAATGAGCAGTTCTTC
medium-sized,TRBJ2-2,15,TRBV4-3,NA,CASSQDGYTEGELFF,TGCGCCAGCAGCCAAGATGGGTACACCGAGGGGGAGCTGTTTTTT
many,TRBJ1-1,13,TRBV5-1,NA,CASSPDGNTEAFF,TGCGCCAGCAGCCCCGACGGGAACACTGAAGCTTTCTTT
many,TRBJ1-5,15,TRBV7-2,NA,CASSLKGGHGQPQHF,TGTGCCAGCAGCTTAAAGGGAGGCCATGGTCAGCCCCAGCATTTT
many,TRBJ2-1,16,TRBV5-1,TRBD2,CASSRGGGRVYNEQFF,TGCGCCAGCAGCCGTGGCGGCGGGAGGGTGTACAATGAGCAGTTCTTC